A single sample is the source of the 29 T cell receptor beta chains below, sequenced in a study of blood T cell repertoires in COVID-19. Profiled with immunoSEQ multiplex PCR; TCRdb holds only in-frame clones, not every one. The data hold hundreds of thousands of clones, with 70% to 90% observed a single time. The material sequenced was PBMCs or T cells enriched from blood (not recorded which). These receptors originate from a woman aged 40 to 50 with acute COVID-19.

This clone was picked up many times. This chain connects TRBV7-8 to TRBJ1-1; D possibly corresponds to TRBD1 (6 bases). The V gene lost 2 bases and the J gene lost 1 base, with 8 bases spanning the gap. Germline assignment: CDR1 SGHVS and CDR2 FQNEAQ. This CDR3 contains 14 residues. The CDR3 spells CASSLKTGNTEAFF. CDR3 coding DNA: TGTGCCAGCAGCTTAAAGACAGGGAACACTGAAGCTTTCTTT.

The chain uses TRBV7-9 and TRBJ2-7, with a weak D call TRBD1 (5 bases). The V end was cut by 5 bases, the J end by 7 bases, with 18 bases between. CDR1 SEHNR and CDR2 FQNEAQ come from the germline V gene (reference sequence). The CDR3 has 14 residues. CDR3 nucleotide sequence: TGTGCCAGCAGCCAGCGAGCAGGGCGTGTGGAGCAGTACTTC. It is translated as CASSQRAGRVEQYF.

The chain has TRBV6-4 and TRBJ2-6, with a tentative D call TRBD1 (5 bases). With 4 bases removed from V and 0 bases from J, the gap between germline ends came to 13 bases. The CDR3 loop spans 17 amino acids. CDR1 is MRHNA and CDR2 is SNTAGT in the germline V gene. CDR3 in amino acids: CASSAAGPYSGANVLTF. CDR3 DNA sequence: TGTGCCAGCAGTGCGGCAGGGCCATACTCTGGGGCCAACGTCCTGACTTTC.

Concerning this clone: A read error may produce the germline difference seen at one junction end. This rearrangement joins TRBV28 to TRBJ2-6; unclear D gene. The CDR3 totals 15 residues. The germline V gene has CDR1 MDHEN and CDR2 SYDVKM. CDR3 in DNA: TGTGCCAGCTGTTTACGACTCCCTGGGGCCAACGTCCTGACTTTC. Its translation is CASCLRLPGANVLTF.

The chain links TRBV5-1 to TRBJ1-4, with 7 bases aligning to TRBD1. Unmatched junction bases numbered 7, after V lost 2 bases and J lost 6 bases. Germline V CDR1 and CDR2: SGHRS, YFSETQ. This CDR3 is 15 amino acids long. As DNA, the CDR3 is TGCGCCAGCAGCTTAACAGGGGAAGGCCATGAAAAACTGTTTTTT. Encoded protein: CASSLTGEGHEKLFF.

This CDR3 is CATSDGDRGNQPQHF. CDR3 coding DNA: TGTGCCACCAGTGATGGGGACAGGGGCAATCAGCCCCAGCATTTT. The chain joins TRBV24-1 to TRBJ1-5; 9 bases line up with TRBD1. The V gene end was trimmed by 3 bases and the J gene end by 2 bases; junction bases not matched to a gene: 1. The length of the CDR3 is 15 residues. CDR1 and CDR2 (germline): KGHDR, SFDVKD.

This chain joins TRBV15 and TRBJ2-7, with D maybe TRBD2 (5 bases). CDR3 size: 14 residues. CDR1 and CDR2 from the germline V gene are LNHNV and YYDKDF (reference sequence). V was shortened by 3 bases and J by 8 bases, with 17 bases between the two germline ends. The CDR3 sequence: CATSRPGSVGKQYF. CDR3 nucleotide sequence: TGTGCCACCAGCAGGCCTGGGAGTGTGGGAAAGCAGTACTTC.

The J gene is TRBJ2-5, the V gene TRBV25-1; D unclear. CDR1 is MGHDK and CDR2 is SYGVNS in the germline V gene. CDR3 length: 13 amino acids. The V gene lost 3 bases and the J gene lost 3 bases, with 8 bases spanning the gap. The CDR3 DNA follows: TGTGCCAGCAGTGAGCAGTATGAAGAGACCCAGTACTTC. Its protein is CASSEQYEETQYF.

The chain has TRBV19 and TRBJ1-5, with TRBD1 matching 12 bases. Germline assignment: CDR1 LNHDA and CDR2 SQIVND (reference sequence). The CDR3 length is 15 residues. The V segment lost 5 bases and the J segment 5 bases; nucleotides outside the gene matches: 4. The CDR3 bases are TGTGCCAGTAGTGCCGGGACAGGGGGCTATCAGCCCCAGCATTTT. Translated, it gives CASSAGTGGYQPQHF. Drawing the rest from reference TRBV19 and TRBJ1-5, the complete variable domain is DGGITQSPKYLFRKEGQNVTLSCEQNLNHDAMYWYRQDPGQGLRLIYYSQIVNDFQKGDIAEGYSVSREKKESFPLTVTSAQKNPTAFYLCASSAGTGGYQPQHFGDGTRLSIL.

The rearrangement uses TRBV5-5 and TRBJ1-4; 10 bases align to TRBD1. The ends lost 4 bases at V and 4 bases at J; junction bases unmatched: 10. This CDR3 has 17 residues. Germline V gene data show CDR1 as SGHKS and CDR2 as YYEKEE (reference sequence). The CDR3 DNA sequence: TGTGCCAGCAGCCATGGGACAGGGGCTGGCGGTAATGAAAAACTGTTTTTT. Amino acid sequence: CASSHGTGAGGNEKLFF.

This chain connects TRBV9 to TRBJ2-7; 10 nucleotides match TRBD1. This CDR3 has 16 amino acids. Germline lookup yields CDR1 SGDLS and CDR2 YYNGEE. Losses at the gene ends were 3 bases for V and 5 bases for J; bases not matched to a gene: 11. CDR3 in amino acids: CASSDPKTGGHNEQYF. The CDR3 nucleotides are TGTGCCAGCAGCGACCCTAAGACAGGGGGCCATAACGAGCAGTACTTC.

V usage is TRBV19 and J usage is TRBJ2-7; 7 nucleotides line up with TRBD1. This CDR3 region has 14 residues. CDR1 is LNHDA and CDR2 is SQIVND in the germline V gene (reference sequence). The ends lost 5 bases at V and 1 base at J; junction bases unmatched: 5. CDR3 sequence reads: CASSRQGPSYEQYF. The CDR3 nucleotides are TGTGCCAGTAGTCGACAGGGACCGTCCTACGAGCAGTACTTC.

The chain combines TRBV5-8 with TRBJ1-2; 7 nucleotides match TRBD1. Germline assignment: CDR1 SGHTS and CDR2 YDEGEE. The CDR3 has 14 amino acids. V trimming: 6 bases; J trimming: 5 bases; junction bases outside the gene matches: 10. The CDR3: CASTRPGTEYGYTF. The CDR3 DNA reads TGTGCCAGCACCCGGCCCGGGACAGAGTATGGCTACACCTTC.

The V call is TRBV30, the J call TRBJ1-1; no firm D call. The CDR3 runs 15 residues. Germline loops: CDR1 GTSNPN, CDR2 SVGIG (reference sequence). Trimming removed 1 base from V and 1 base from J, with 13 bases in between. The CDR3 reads CAWSAVREQNTEAFF. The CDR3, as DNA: TGTGCCTGGAGTGCAGTAAGGGAGCAGAACACTGAAGCTTTCTTT.

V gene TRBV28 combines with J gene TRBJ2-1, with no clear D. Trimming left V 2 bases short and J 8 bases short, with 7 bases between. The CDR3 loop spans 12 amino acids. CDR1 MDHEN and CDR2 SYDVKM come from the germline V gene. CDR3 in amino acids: CASSLGLHEQFF. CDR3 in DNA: TGTGCCAGCAGTTTAGGGCTCCATGAGCAGTTCTTC.

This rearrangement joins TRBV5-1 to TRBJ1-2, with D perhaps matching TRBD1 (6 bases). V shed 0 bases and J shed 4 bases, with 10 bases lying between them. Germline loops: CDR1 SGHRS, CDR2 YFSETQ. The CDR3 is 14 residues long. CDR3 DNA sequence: TGCGCCAGCAGCTTGGGAACAGGGCTCTATGGCTACACCTTC. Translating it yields CASSLGTGLYGYTF.

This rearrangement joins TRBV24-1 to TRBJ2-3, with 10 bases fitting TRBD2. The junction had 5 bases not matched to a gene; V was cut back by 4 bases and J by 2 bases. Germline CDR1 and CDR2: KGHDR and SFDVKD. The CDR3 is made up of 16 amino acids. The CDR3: CATSDWTSGATDTQYF. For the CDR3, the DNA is TGTGCCACCAGTGACTGGACTAGCGGAGCCACAGATACGCAGTATTTT.

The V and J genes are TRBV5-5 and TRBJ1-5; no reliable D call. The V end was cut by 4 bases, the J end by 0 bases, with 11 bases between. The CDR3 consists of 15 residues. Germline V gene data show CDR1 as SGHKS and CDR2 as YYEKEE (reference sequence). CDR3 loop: CASSAVTLSNQPQHF. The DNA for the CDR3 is TGTGCCAGCAGCGCAGTTACGCTTAGCAATCAGCCCCAGCATTTT.

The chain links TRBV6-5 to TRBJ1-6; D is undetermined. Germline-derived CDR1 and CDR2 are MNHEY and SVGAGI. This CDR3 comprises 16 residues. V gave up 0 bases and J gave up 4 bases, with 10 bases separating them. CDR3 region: CASSYSTWSYNSPLHF. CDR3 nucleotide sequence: TGTGCCAGCAGTTACTCGACTTGGAGTTATAATTCACCCCTCCACTTT.

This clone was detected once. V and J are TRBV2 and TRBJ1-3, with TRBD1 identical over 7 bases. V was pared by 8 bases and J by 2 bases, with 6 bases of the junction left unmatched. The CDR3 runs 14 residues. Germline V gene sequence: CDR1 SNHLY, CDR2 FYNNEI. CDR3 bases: TGTGCCAGCTTACTCGGGACAGCTGGAAACACCATATATTTT. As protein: CASLLGTAGNTIYF.

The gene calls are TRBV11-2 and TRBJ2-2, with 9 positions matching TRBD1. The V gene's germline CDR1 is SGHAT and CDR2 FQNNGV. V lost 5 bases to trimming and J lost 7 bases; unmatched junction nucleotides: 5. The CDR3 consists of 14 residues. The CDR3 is CASSPQGAGGELFF. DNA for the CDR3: TGTGCCAGCAGCCCACAGGGGGCAGGCGGGGAGCTGTTTTTT.

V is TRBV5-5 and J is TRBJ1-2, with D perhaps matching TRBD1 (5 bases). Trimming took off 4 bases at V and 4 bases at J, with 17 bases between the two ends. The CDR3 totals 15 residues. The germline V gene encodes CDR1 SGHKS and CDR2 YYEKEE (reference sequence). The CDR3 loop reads CASSPPGRVFYGYTF. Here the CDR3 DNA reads TGTGCCAGCAGCCCCCCAGGGAGGGTATTCTATGGCTACACCTTC.

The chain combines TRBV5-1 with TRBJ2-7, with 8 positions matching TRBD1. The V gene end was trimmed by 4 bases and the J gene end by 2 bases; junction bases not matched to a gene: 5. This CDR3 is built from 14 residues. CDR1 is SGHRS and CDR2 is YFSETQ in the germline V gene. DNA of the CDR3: TGCGCCAGCAGCCCAGGGACAGGCACCTACGAGCAGTACTTC. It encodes CASSPGTGTYEQYF.

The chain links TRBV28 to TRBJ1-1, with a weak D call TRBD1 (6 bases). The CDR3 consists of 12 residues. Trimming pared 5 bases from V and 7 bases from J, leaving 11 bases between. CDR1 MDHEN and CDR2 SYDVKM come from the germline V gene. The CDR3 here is CASSERTDEAFF. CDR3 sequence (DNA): TGTGCCAGCAGTGAACGGACAGATGAAGCTTTCTTT.

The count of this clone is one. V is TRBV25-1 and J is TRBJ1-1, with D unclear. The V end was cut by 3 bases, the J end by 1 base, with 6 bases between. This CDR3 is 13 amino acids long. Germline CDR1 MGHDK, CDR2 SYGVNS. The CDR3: CASSEPRNTEAFF. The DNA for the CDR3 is TGTGCCAGCAGTGAGCCGAGGAACACTGAAGCTTTCTTT. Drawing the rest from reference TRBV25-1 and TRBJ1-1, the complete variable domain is EADIYQTPRYLVIGTGKKITLECSQTMGHDKMYWYQQDPGMELHLIHYSYGVNSTEKGDLSSESTVSRIRTEHFPLTLESARPSHTSQYLCASSEPRNTEAFFGQGTRLTVV.

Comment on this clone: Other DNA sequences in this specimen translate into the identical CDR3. The CDR3 region has the DNA TGTGCCAGCAGCCCCGACAGAAACTATGGCTACACCTTC. Protein product: CASSPDRNYGYTF. V gene TRBV5-4 combines with J gene TRBJ1-2; TRBD1 is a possible D gene (5 bases). Germline V gives CDR1 SGHNT, CDR2 YYREEE (reference sequence). The CDR3 sequence is 13 residues long. V shed 4 bases and J shed 2 bases, with 9 bases lying between them.

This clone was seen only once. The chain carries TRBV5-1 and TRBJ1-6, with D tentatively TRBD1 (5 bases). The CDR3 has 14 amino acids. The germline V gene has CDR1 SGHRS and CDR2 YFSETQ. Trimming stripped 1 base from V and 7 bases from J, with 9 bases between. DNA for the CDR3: TGCGCCAGCAGCTTGTCACAGGAAAATTCACCCCTCCACTTT. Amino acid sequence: CASSLSQENSPLHF.

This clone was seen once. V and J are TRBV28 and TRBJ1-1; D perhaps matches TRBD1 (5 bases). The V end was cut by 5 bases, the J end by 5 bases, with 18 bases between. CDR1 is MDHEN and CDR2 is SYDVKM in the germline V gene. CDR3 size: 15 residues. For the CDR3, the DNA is TGTGCCAGCAGTATCCCCAAGGCAGGGATTACTGAAGCTTTCTTT. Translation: CASSIPKAGITEAFF.

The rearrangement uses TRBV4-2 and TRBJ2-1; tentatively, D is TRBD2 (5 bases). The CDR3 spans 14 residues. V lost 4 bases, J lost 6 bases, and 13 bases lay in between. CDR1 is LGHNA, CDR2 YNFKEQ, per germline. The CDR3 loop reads CASSRGLEGNEQFF. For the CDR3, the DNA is TGTGCCAGCAGCCGCGGGCTAGAGGGCAATGAGCAGTTCTTC.